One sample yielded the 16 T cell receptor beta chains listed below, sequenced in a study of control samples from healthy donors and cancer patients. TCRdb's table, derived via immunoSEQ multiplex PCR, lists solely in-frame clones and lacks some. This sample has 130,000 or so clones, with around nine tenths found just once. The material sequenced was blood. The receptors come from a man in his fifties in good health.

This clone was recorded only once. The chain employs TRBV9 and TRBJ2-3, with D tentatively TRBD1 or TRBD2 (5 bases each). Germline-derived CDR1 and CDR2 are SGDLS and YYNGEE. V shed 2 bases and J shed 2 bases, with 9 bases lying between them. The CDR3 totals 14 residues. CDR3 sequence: CASSVLGTTDTQYF. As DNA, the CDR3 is TGTGCCAGCAGCGTCCTCGGGACCACAGATACGCAGTATTTT.

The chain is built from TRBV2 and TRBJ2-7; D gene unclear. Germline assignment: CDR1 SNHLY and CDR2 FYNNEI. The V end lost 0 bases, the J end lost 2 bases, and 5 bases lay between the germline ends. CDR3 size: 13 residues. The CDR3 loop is CASSEALTYEQYF. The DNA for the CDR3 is TGTGCCAGCAGTGAAGCCCTGACCTACGAGCAGTACTTC.

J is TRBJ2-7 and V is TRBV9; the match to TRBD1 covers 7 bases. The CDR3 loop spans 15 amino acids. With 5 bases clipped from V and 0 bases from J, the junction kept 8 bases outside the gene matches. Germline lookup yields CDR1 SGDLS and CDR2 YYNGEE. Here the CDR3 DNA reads TGTGCCAGCAGTGAGGGACAGTCGAGCTCCTACGAGCAGTACTTC. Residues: CASSEGQSSSYEQYF. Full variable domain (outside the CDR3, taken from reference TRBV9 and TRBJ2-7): DSGVTQTPKHLITATGQRVTLRCSPRSGDLSVYWYQQSLDQGLQFLIQYYNGEERAKGNILERFSAQQFPDLHSELNLSSLELGDSALYFCASSEGQSSSYEQYFGPGTRLTVT.

CDR3 sequence (DNA): TGCGCCAGCAGCTTGGAGGGGGCTAGTCTAGCCCAAGAGACCCAGTACTTC. It yields the protein CASSLEGASLAQETQYF. The chain carries TRBV5-1 and TRBJ2-5; 7 bases agree with TRBD1. The CDR3 totals 17 residues. The trim removed 0 bases at V and 1 base at J, leaving 9 bases unmatched. Germline V lookup: CDR1 SGHRS, CDR2 YFSETQ.

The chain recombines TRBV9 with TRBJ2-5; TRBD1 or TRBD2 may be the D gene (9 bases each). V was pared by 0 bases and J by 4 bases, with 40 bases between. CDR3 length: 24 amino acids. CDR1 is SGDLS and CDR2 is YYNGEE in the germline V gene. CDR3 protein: CASSVAFGEDRGSSGAEGGETQYF. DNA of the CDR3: TGTGCCAGCAGCGTAGCCTTCGGTGAAGACAGGGGGTCTAGCGGGGCCGAAGGGGGAGAGACCCAGTACTTC.

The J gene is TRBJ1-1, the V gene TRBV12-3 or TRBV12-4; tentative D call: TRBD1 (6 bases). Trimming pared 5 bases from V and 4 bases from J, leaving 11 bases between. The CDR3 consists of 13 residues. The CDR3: CASSLGTITEAFF. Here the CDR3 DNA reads TGTGCCAGCAGTCTCGGGACAATCACTGAAGCTTTCTTT.

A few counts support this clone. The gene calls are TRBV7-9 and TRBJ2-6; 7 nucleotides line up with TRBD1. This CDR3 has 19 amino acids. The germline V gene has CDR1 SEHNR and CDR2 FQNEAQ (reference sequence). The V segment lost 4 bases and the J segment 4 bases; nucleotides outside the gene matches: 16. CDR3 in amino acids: CASSSIGTALFNGANVLTF. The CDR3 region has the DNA TGTGCCAGCAGCTCCATCGGGACAGCGTTGTTTAACGGGGCCAACGTCCTGACTTTC.

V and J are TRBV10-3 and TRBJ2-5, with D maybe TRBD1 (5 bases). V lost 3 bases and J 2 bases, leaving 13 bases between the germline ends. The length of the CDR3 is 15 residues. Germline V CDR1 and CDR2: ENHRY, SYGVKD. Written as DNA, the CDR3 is TGTGCCATCAGTGAACCCATGGGGCTACAAGAGACCCAGTACTTC. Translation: CAISEPMGLQETQYF.

The CDR3 reads CASSQGAWPGMLDGYTF. In nucleotides, the CDR3 is TGTGCCAGCAGCCAAGGGGCATGGCCAGGGATGTTAGATGGCTACACCTTC. J is TRBJ1-2 and V is TRBV3-1 (or the pseudogene TRBV3-2); D might be TRBD1 (5 bases). The CDR3 sequence is 17 residues long. Germline loops: CDR1 LGHDT, CDR2 YNNKEL (reference sequence). Between the trimmed V and J ends, which lost 1 base and 6 bases, there was a span of 21 bases.

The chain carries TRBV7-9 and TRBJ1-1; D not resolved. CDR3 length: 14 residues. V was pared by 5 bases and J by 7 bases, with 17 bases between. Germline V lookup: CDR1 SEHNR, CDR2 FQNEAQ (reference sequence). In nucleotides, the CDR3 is TGTGCCAGCAGCCCTCGGGTATCGGGTCTTGAAGCTTTCTTT. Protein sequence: CASSPRVSGLEAFF.

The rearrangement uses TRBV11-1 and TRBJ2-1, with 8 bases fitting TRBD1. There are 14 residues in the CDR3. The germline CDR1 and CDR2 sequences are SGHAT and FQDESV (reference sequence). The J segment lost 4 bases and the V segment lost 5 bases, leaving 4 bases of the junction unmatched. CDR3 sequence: CASSGQGAYNEQFF. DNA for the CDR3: TGTGCCAGCAGCGGACAGGGTGCGTACAATGAGCAGTTCTTC. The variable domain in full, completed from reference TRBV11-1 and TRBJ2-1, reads EAEVAQSPRYKITEKSQAVAFWCDPISGHATLYWYRQILGQGPELLVQFQDESVVDDSQLPKDRFSAERLKGVDSTLKIQPAELGDSAMYLCASSGQGAYNEQFFGPGTRLTVL.

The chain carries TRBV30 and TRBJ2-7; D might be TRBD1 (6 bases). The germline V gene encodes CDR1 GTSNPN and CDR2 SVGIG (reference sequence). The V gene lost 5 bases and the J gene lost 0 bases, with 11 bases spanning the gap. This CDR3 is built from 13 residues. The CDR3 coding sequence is TGTGCCTGGGACACGACAGGCTCCTACGAGCAGTACTTC. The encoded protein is CAWDTTGSYEQYF.

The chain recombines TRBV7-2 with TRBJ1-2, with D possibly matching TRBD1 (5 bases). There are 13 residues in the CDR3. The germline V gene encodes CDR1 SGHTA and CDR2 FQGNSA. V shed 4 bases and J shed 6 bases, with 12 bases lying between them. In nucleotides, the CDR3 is TGTGCCAGCAGCTCTCAATTGACAGATGGCTACACCTTC. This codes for CASSSQLTDGYTF.

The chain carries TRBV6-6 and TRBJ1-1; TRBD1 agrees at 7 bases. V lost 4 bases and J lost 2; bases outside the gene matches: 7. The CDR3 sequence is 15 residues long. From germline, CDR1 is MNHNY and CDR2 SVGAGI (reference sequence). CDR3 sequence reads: CASSSGQKENTEAFF. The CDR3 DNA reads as TGTGCCAGCAGTTCGGGACAGAAAGAAAACACTGAAGCTTTCTTT.

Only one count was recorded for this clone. The CDR3 reads CASSSATRGTSGTYNEQFF. CDR3 sequence (DNA): TGTGCCAGCAGCTCCGCCACCCGGGGGACTAGCGGAACCTACAATGAGCAGTTCTTC. J is TRBJ2-1 and V is TRBV7-3; 11 nucleotides line up with TRBD2. The CDR3 runs to 19 residues. J was trimmed by 2 bases and V by 4 bases; bases with no gene match: 13. CDR1 SGHTA and CDR2 FQGTGA come from the germline V gene.

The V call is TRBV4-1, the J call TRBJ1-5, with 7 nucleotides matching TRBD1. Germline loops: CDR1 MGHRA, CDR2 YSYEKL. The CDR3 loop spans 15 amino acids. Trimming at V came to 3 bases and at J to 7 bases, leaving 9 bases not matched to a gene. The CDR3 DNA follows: TGCGCCAGCAGCCAGACTCGGACAGGTGGCCAGCCCCAGCATTTT. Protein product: CASSQTRTGGQPQHF.